Included here is one T cell receptor beta chain sequence, with context. The antigen remains unidentified. The study separated CD4+ cells into CD45RA+ naive and CD45RA-negative memory subsets. This sample is part of a study of shared clonotypes between healthy human individuals. Study in general: Per donor, three plates held CD4 naive cells, three held CD4 memory, two held CD8 naive and one held CD8 memory. Study results and caveats: Larger richness was generally estimated for naive than memory subsets.

There are 15 residues in the CDR3. The V end lost 5 bases, the J end lost 1 base, and 15 bases lay between the germline ends. Per the germline V gene, CDR1 is SGHNT and CDR2 is YENEEA. Here immunoSEQ multiplex PCR was the method, and the copy in TCRdb shows in-frame clones only, minus some. This table has 2 million to 2.5 million clones, approximately 95% appearing once. The material sequenced was naive CD4+ T cells from PBMCs. Sample subset: CD45RA+ positively selected. The TCR originated in a man younger than 35 in good health. Some clones in this sample may be carry-over from other donors' samples. The rearrangement links TRBV11-3 to TRBJ2-7; D gene ambiguous. The CDR3 DNA is TGTGCCAGCAGCCCTGGTGCGGCCGATTCCTACGAGCAGTACTTC. It encodes CASSPGAADSYEQYF.